This T cell receptor (beta chain) came from a study of blood T cell repertoires in COVID-19. Study summary: Acute-phase and convalescent COVID-19 samples originated in the United States, Italy and Spain. Sources were T cells, B-cell-depleted T cells, or PBMCs; the material itself was cDNA or gDNA.

Recruited during active infection, patients (from Seattle) were subsequently followed longitudinally. The CDR3 consists of 15 residues. CDR1 and CDR2 (germline): SGHVS, FQNEAQ. V lost 5 bases and J lost 0, with 11 bases in between. In the original analysis: Reference gene primer amplification gave estimated nucleated cell counts. Profiling relied on immunoSEQ multiplex PCR, and the TCRdb table lists in-frame clones only, not all of them. The DNA gave D and trimming, while V, J and clone size come from that table. The sample holds 150,000 to 200,000 clones, roughly 90% seen once. The J gene is TRBJ1-3, the V gene TRBV7-8; D possibly corresponds to TRBD1 (6 bases). Sequences were obtained from peripheral blood. This sequence was found in a woman aged 60-75 years with COVID-19, enrolled during active disease. The CDR3, as DNA: TGTGCCAGCAGCACACAGGGACGCTCTGGAAACACCATATATTTT. As protein: CASSTQGRSGNTIYF.